The present T cell receptor beta chain was sequenced within a study of identical twins. Using its own MiXCR run on the 5' RACE reads, TCRdb lists one record per CDR3 protein. The sample records some 1,700,000 distinct CDR3 sequences, under 35% being singletons. Study-level results: The conclusions drew on cross-sectional statistical analysis instead of tracking the same donors. High-abundance cord blood beta clonotypes had fewer insertions; memory repertoires showed none. Diverse VJ usage suggested most zero-insertion clonotypes were not invariant T cells. Those out-of-frame alpha sequences shared by twins showed an excess of low generation probability.

From germline, CDR1 is KGHDR and CDR2 SFDVKD. This CDR3 is built from 15 residues. J lost 4 bases, V lost 5 bases, and 6 bases had no gene match. This clonotype was seen a few times. What it binds is unknown. The specimen was cord blood. The chain is built from TRBV24-1 and TRBJ1-2, with 10 bases fitting TRBD1. This TCR was sampled from a newborn girl in good health. The CDR3: CATSAGDRGGYGYTF. The CDR3 DNA follows: TGTGCCACCAGTGCGGGGGACAGGGGTGGCTATGGCTACACCTTC.